These 18 T cell receptor beta chains share one sample of origin, sequenced in a study of control samples from healthy donors and cancer patients (dated by TCRdb to about 2020). Library construction relied on the immunoSEQ multiplex PCR assay. Sourced from immuneACCESS, this table was stored by TCRdb with only in-frame sequences that have V and J called. A share of the clones is absent; for the studies checked, an unresolved V gene accounts for under half, and the remainder has no known explanation. Present in this sample are under 450,000 clones, 75% to 95% of which were seen just once. Roughly 6.4% of the sample is taken by the ten largest. The material sequenced was PBMCs. These receptors were collected from a man in his forties with head and neck cancer.

The rearrangement uses TRBV5-1 and TRBJ2-7; 8 nucleotides agree with TRBD1. CDR1 and CDR2 (germline): SGHRS, YFSETQ. Trimming took 5 bases from V and 2 from J; bases not matched to a gene: 15. This CDR3 contains 17 residues. The CDR3 region has the DNA TGCGCCAGCAGGCCCGATCTAACCGGGACAGGTGCCTACGAGCAGTACTTC. Its translation: CASRPDLTGTGAYEQYF.

This clone was seen a handful of times. This chain joins TRBV7-9 and TRBJ1-6; D remains ambiguous. Germline V gives CDR1 SEHNR, CDR2 FQNEAQ (reference sequence). CDR3 length: 12 amino acids. V dropped 4 bases and J dropped 13 bases, with 11 bases sitting between them. The CDR3 coding sequence is TGTGCCAGCAGCTCGCGGCCCGATCCCCTCCACTTT. Its translation: CASSSRPDPLHF.

The rearrangement links TRBV18 to TRBJ1-1; perhaps TRBD1 as D (5 bases). V gave up 2 bases and J gave up 4 bases, with 11 bases separating them. The CDR3 runs 14 residues. Germline-derived CDR1 and CDR2 are KGHSH and LQKENI. CDR3 bases: TGTGCCAGCTCACCAGGGGGGGGAGGCACTGAAGCTTTCTTT. Residues: CASSPGGGGTEAFF. Looking up the rest from reference TRBV18 and TRBJ1-1 gives the full variable domain: NAGVMQNPRHLVRRRGQEARLRCSPMKGHSHVYWYRQLPEEGLKFMVYLQKENIIDESGMPKERFSAEFPKEGPSILRIQQVVRGDSAAYFCASSPGGGGTEAFFGQGTRLTVV.

This rearrangement joins TRBV6-5 to TRBJ2-4, with a possible D match to TRBD2 (6 bases). The germline V gene encodes CDR1 MNHEY and CDR2 SVGAGI. The ends were cut back, 10 bases at V and 7 bases at J, with 17 bases in the middle. The CDR3 has 13 residues. The CDR3, as DNA: TGTGCCACAGAGGACACTCGGGGGAACATTCAGTACTTC. Translating gives CATEDTRGNIQYF.

The V and J genes are TRBV6-2 or TRBV6-3 and TRBJ2-5, with 10 bases matching TRBD1. The CDR3 runs 16 residues. With 5 bases clipped from V and 5 bases from J, the junction kept 11 bases outside the gene matches. Germline V gene data show CDR1 as MNHEY and CDR2 as SVGEGT. CDR3 in DNA: TGTGCCAGCAGTATCTGGGGGACAGGGGATAGTGAGACCCAGTACTTC. As protein: CASSIWGTGDSETQYF.

This clone was seen a few times. This sequence joins TRBV28 and TRBJ1-3; D possibly corresponds to TRBD1 (5 bases). This CDR3 spans 11 amino acids. Trimming took 8 bases from V and 6 from J, leaving 8 bases between them. The germline V gene encodes CDR1 MDHEN and CDR2 SYDVKM. The CDR3 spells CASGRVNTIYF. DNA for the CDR3: TGTGCCAGCGGCAGGGTAAACACCATATATTTT. The whole variable domain, remainder taken from reference TRBV28 and TRBJ1-3, is DVKVTQSSRYLVKRTGEKVFLECVQDMDHENMFWYRQDPGLGLRLIYFSYDVKMKEKGDIPEGYSVSREKKERFSLILESASTNQTSMYLCASGRVNTIYFGEGSWLTVV.

The chain links TRBV3-1 (or the pseudogene TRBV3-2) to TRBJ2-1, with D uncertain. CDR1 and CDR2 from the germline V gene are LGHDT and YNNKEL (reference sequence). CDR3 length equals 12 residues. V was trimmed by 1 base and J by 10 bases, leaving 8 bases between them. As DNA, the CDR3 is TGTGCCAGCAGCCAAGTCCCACAGGAGCAGTTCTTC. Translating gives CASSQVPQEQFF.

The V gene is TRBV28, the J gene TRBJ2-1; D gene ambiguous. V shed 4 bases and J shed 6 bases, with 10 bases lying between them. CDR1 MDHEN and CDR2 SYDVKM come from the germline V gene. The CDR3 loop spans 13 amino acids. The CDR3 DNA sequence: TGTGCCAGCAGTTCGGGTCCCGGCAATGAGCAGTTCTTC. Translating gives CASSSGPGNEQFF.

J is TRBJ2-1 and V is TRBV5-4; possibly TRBD1 or TRBD2 for D (5 bases each). Trimming removed 0 bases at V and 7 bases at J, with 14 bases between. CDR1 and CDR2 (germline): SGHNT, YYREEE (reference sequence). This CDR3 comprises 15 residues. This CDR3 is CASSLDRDLRNEQFF. The CDR3 DNA reads as TGTGCCAGCAGCTTGGACCGGGACCTGAGGAATGAGCAGTTCTTC. The entire variable domain, with the rest obtained from reference TRBV5-4 and TRBJ2-1, is as follows: ETGVTQSPTHLIKTRGQQVTLRCSSQSGHNTVSWYQQALGQGPQFIFQYYREEENGRGNFPPRFSGLQFPNYSSELNVNALELDDSALYLCASSLDRDLRNEQFFGPGTRLTVL.

The chain couples TRBV7-9 to TRBJ2-3, with D tentatively TRBD2 (5 bases). CDR1 and CDR2 from the germline V gene are SEHNR and FQNEAQ (reference sequence). Trimming pared 1 base from V and 1 base from J, leaving 9 bases between. This CDR3 region has 15 residues. The CDR3 region is CASSLVGEGTDTQYF. DNA of the CDR3: TGTGCCAGCAGCTTAGTGGGAGAAGGCACAGATACGCAGTATTTT.

The chain combines TRBV11-2 with TRBJ1-2; the D is unclear. There are 13 residues in the CDR3. Between the trimmed V and J ends, which lost 1 base and 2 bases, there was a span of 5 bases. CDR1 is SGHAT, CDR2 FQNNGV, per germline. The CDR3, as DNA: TGTGCCAGCAGCTTAGCACAAAACTATGGCTACACCTTC. It is translated as CASSLAQNYGYTF.

In this sample, this clone turned up a few times. The rearrangement joins TRBV6-5 to TRBJ1-5; TRBD1 matches at 7 bases. Trimming at V came to 5 bases and at J to 2 bases, leaving 3 bases not matched to a gene. Germline loops: CDR1 MNHEY, CDR2 SVGAGI. The CDR3 spans 14 residues. CDR3 region: CASSQTGGNQPQHF. The CDR3 DNA is TGTGCCAGCAGTCAAACAGGGGGCAATCAGCCCCAGCATTTT.

J is TRBJ2-5 and V is TRBV6-5, with D unclear. The CDR3 sequence is 14 residues long. CDR1 is MNHEY, CDR2 SVGAGI, per germline. With 6 bases removed from V and 2 bases from J, the gap between germline ends came to 13 bases. This chain's CDR3 is CASRFLGQQETQYF. DNA for the CDR3: TGTGCCAGCAGGTTTCTTGGCCAGCAAGAGACCCAGTACTTC.

The chain couples TRBV5-1 to TRBJ2-1; TRBD2 agrees at 9 bases. The CDR3 is 17 amino acids. J gave up 5 bases and V 0 bases, and 9 bases lay outside the gene matches. The germline V gene encodes CDR1 SGHRS and CDR2 YFSETQ. Here the CDR3 reads CASSLDPGSSGDNEQFF. DNA of the CDR3: TGCGCCAGCAGCTTGGATCCAGGATCTAGCGGGGACAATGAGCAGTTCTTC.

V and J are TRBV29-1 and TRBJ2-3; D gene ambiguous. The CDR3 has 11 amino acids. The germline CDR1 and CDR2 sequences are SQVTM and ANQGSEA. V was shortened by 7 bases and J by 4 bases, with 9 bases between the two germline ends. CDR3 DNA: TGCAGCGCTCCCTACCCAGATACGCAGTATTTT. Amino acid sequence: CSAPYPDTQYF.

The chain recombines TRBV28 with TRBJ2-7; D unclear. V lost 7 bases to trimming and J lost 4 bases, with 14 bases between them. Germline V gives CDR1 MDHEN, CDR2 SYDVKM. The CDR3 totals 13 residues. In DNA form, the CDR3 reads TGTGCCAGCAAATCCGGAAGTCTTTACGAGCAGTACTTC. Its protein product is CASKSGSLYEQYF. Variable domain in full (rest from reference TRBV28 and TRBJ2-7): DVKVTQSSRYLVKRTGEKVFLECVQDMDHENMFWYRQDPGLGLRLIYFSYDVKMKEKGDIPEGYSVSREKKERFSLILESASTNQTSMYLCASKSGSLYEQYFGPGTRLTVT.

With regard to this clone: Other DNA sequences in the same sample also yield this CDR3. The chain combines TRBV19 with TRBJ2-7; 9 bases fit TRBD1. CDR1 and CDR2 from the germline V gene are LNHDA and SQIVND (reference sequence). After removal of 5 bases from V and 4 bases from J, the junction contained 9 bases not matched to a gene. The CDR3 is 15 amino acids. In DNA, the CDR3 is TGTGCCAGTAGTCGACCGGGACAGGGCTCATACGAGCAGTACTTC. Amino acid sequence: CASSRPGQGSYEQYF. The full variable domain, its missing parts supplied by reference TRBV19 and TRBJ2-7, is DGGITQSPKYLFRKEGQNVTLSCEQNLNHDAMYWYRQDPGQGLRLIYYSQIVNDFQKGDIAEGYSVSREKKESFPLTVTSAQKNPTAFYLCASSRPGQGSYEQYFGPGTRLTVT.

The rearrangement joins TRBV6-5 to TRBJ1-1; TRBD1 is a possible D gene (5 bases). CDR1 and CDR2 from the germline V gene are MNHEY and SVGAGI. The CDR3 runs to 15 residues. Trimming stripped 0 bases from V and 1 base from J, with 9 bases between. This chain's CDR3 is CASSYSEGRNTEAFF. CDR3 nucleotide sequence: TGTGCCAGCAGTTACTCGGAGGGGAGGAACACTGAAGCTTTCTTT.